This T cell receptor (beta chain) was retrieved from a study of CD8 T cells in ankylosing spondylitis. Points from the study as a whole: Disease-linked clones proved CD8+ and comparatively uncommon in peripheral blood. What appeared characteristic of ankylosing spondylitis blood was a TCR beta motif of eight highly homologous variants. In ankylosing spondylitis patients, matched synovial fluid reportedly showed significant enrichment of disease-linked clones.

Libraries of TCR beta came from quantitative 5'-RACE with molecular barcodes. TCRdb analysed the 5' RACE reads with MiXCR anew, one entry per CDR3 protein. The repertoire holds about 540,000 distinct CDR3 sequences, with roughly 13% as singletons. The V gene's germline CDR1 is LGHDT and CDR2 YNNKEL (reference sequence). The germline V and J ends were trimmed by 3 bases and 1 base, with 9 bases remaining between them. The length of the CDR3 is 14 residues. For this clonotype: The target antigen is unknown.

The rearrangement uses TRBV3-1 and TRBJ1-1; no clear D. Sequencing was performed on blood, either unsorted or a sorted T cell fraction (not recorded which). This TCR was recovered from a male donor with ankylosing spondylitis. The CDR3, as DNA: TGTGCCAGCAGCCAGCCGGATCGGAACACTGAAGCTTTCTTT. Encoded protein: CASSQPDRNTEAFF.